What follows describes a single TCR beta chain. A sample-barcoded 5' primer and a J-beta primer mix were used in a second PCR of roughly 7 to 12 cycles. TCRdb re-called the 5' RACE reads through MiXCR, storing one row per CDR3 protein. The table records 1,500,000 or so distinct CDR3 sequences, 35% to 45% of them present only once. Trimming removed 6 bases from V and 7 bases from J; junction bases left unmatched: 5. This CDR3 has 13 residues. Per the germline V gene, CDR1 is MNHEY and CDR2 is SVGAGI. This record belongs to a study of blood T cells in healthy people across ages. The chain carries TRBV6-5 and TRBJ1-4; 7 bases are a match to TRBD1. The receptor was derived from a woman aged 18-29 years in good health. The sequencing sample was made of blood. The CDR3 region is CASSRTGGEKLFF. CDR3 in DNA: TGTGCCAGCAGCCGGACAGGTGGTGAAAAACTGTTTTTT.